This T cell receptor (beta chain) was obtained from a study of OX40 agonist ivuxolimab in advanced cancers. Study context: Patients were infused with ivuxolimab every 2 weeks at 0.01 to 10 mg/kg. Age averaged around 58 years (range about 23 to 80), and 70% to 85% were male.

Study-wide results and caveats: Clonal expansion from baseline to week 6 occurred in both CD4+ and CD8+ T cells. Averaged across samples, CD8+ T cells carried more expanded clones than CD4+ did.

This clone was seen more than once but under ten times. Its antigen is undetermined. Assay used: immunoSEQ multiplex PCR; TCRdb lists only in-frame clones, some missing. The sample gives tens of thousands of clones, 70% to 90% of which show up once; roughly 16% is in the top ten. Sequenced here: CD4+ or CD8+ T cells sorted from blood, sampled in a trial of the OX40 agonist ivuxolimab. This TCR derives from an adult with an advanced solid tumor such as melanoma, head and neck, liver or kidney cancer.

Written as DNA, the CDR3 is TGTGCCAGCAGTACATACTATACAGGGGCGACCGATTACGAGCAGTACTTC. This translates into CASSTYYTGATDYEQYF. This chain connects TRBV28 to TRBJ2-7; TRBD1 aligns across 7 bases. The CDR3 runs to 17 residues. Germline V gene sequence: CDR1 MDHEN, CDR2 SYDVKM. With 5 bases clipped from V and 4 bases from J, the junction kept 17 bases outside the gene matches.